These 3 T cell receptor beta chains originate from one sample sequenced in a study of T cells in Graves' hyperthyroidism and ophthalmopathy. Amplification of TCR beta CDR3 regions was performed using RNA transcripts as template. First-round RT-PCR targeting the TCR CDR3 was performed with the HTBI primer set. TCRdb itself ran the multiplex PCR reads through MiXCR, one entry per CDR3 protein. Among around 600,000 distinct CDR3 sequences listed, about 14% were seen once. Sequenced input: blood. The receptors shown here come from a woman aged 50 to 60 with Graves' ophthalmopathy.

As to this clonotype: With a much larger clone just one base away, this may be a read error. V is TRBV20-1 and J is TRBJ2-3; 14 nucleotides match TRBD2. The CDR3 sequence is 15 residues long. Germline values: CDR1 DFQATT, CDR2 SNEGSKA (reference sequence). The CDR3 loop reads CSARTSGRGTGTQYF. CDR3 coding DNA: TGCAGTGCTAGGACTAGCGGGAGGGGAACAGGTACGCAGTATTTT.

This clonotype came up a few times. The chain combines TRBV19 with TRBJ1-5; 8 positions agree with TRBD1. CDR1 LNHDA and CDR2 SQIVND come from the germline V gene (reference sequence). The junction had 3 bases not matched to a gene; V was cut back by 7 bases and J by 4 bases. The CDR3 is 13 residues long. CDR3: CASKDRGNQPQHF. Written as DNA, the CDR3 is TGTGCCAGTAAAGACAGGGGAAATCAGCCCCAGCATTTT.

This clonotype was seen repeatedly, ten times or more. The chain combines TRBV6-2 or TRBV6-3 with TRBJ2-1, with 7 bases identical to TRBD2. Germline V gene sequence: CDR1 MNHEY, CDR2 SVGEGT. V lost 10 bases and J lost 4; bases outside the gene matches: 10. The CDR3 has 14 residues. The CDR3 DNA is TGTGCCATCCGGGGAGGGCCCAATTACAATGAGCAGTTCTTC. It is translated as CAIRGGPNYNEQFF.